The 4 T cell receptor beta chains listed next were all sequenced from one sample in a study of Ad26.COV2.S vaccination and SARS-CoV-2 variants. Libraries were prepared by immunoSEQ multiplex PCR; TCRdb keeps only in-frame clonotypes and omits some of them. This table has some 320,000 clones, over 80% appearing once. The treatment was: 15 to 20 received Ad26.COV2.S at low or high dose, single or two shots; roughly 5 received placebo; per-sample allocation not given. Sampling was done on day 63 after the first vaccine or placebo injection. Sequencing used peripheral blood, obtained in a trial of Ad26.COV2.S vaccine versus placebo. These receptors were obtained from a person aged 18 to 65 who received the Ad26.COV2.S COVID-19 vaccine or a placebo.

V gene TRBV27 combines with J gene TRBJ1-4; 10 bases are shared with TRBD1. Germline CDR1 reads MNHEY; CDR2 reads SMNVEV (reference sequence). Trimming at V came to 5 bases and at J to 4 bases, leaving 4 bases not matched to a gene. CDR3 length equals 15 residues. CDR3 DNA: TGTGCCAGCAGTCTTGACAGGGGGCGTAATGAAAAACTGTTTTTT. This encodes CASSLDRGRNEKLFF.

Only a few counts were recorded for this clone. The chain is built from TRBV20-1 and TRBJ2-5; D gene uncertain. V was shortened by 7 bases and J by 0 bases, with 6 bases between the two germline ends. The germline gives CDR1 DFQATT, CDR2 SNEGSKA (reference sequence). The CDR3 is 11 residues long. CDR3 residues: CSVVNQETQYF. The CDR3 DNA sequence: TGCAGTGTAGTAAACCAAGAGACCCAGTACTTC.

The chain uses TRBV27 and TRBJ2-7, with 9 bases that match TRBD1. Germline V gene lookup returns CDR1 MNHEY and CDR2 SMNVEV (reference sequence). J lost 5 bases, V lost 5 bases, and 4 bases had no gene match. CDR3 length: 13 amino acids. The CDR3, as DNA: TGTGCCAGCAGTAGACAGGGGGTCGACGAGCAGTACTTC. Its translation is CASSRQGVDEQYF.

The rearrangement joins TRBV11-2 to TRBJ2-3, with 11 bases aligning to TRBD2. This CDR3 spans 14 amino acids. Germline V lookup: CDR1 SGHAT, CDR2 FQNNGV. Trimming at V came to 4 bases and at J to 7 bases, leaving 4 bases not matched to a gene. The CDR3 is CASSSGTSGHTQYF. Written as DNA, the CDR3 is TGTGCCAGCAGCTCCGGGACTAGCGGACATACGCAGTATTTT.